This T cell receptor (beta chain) came from a study of cytomegalovirus exposure and HLA in healthy donors. Study-wide context: The Caucasian-associated ancestry cluster contained about 80% of the roughly 390 genotyped donors.

The germline gives CDR1 LNHDA, CDR2 SQIVND (reference sequence). CDR3 length: 13 amino acids. Trimming took off 7 bases at V and 2 bases at J, with 11 bases between the two ends. Study-wide results and caveats: Earlier analysis yielded a pattern in which most TCR beta V segments were productive about 90% or about 30% of the time. Indistinguishable V segments such as TRBV6-2 and TRBV6-3 were excluded.

Researchers ran the PCR with 60 Vbeta and 13 Jbeta primers. The method was immunoSEQ multiplex PCR; TCRdb's version includes in-frame clones alone and lacks a portion of them. The table includes over 200,000 clones, 75% to 80% detected once. With respect to this clone: Its antigen is as yet unknown.

The clonotype comes from a male donor in good health and CMV-seronegative. What was sequenced was PBMCs. V is TRBV19 and J is TRBJ1-2; D is possibly TRBD1 (5 bases). DNA of the CDR3: TGTGCCAGTATGGGGGGGAACAACTATGGCTACACCTTC. Translation gives CASMGGNNYGYTF.